This T cell receptor beta chain was recorded in a study of cytomegalovirus exposure and HLA in healthy donors. Study information: Among the 370 or so donors who were genotyped, about 79% fell in the genetic ancestry cluster that is associated with self-reported Caucasian donors.

Study outcomes and limitations: Analysis was carried out at a later point, and it linked a missense DCLRE1C variant to TCR beta V- and J-gene trimming. CMV serostatus was the sole immune exposure information available. Per a later analysis, HLA-associated TCR beta chains showed more clonal expansion than other, equally common TCR beta chains.

Primers included in the PCR were 60 Vbeta and 13 Jbeta primers. Generated by immunoSEQ multiplex PCR, the TCRdb table keeps only in-frame clones and is missing some. The data contain approximately 220,000 clones, roughly four fifths of them singletons. As for this clone: Its antigen is undetermined.

Source material: PBMCs. The clonotype comes from a girl aged 2 to 10 in good health and CMV-seronegative.

In DNA form, the CDR3 reads TGTGCCAGCAGTGGAGGTACTAATGAAAAACTGTTTTTT. This translates into CASSGGTNEKLFF. The J gene is TRBJ1-4, the V gene TRBV25-1; D is undetermined. Germline V CDR1 and CDR2: MGHDK, SYGVNS. The CDR3 runs to 13 residues. The germline V and J ends were trimmed by 4 bases and 2 bases, with 5 bases remaining between them.